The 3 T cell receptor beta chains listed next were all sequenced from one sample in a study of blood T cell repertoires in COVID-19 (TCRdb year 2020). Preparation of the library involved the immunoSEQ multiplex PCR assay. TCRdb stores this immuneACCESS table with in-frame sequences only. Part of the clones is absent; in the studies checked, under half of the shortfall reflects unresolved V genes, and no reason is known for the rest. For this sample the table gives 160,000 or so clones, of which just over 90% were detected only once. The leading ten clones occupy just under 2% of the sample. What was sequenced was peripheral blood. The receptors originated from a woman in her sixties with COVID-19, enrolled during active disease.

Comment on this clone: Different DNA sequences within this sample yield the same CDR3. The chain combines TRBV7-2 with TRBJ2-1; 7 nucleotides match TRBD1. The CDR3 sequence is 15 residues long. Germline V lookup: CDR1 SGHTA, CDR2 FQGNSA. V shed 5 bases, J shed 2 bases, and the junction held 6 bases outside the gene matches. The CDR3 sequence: CASSLVQGAYNEQFF. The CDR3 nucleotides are TGTGCCAGCAGCCTAGTCCAGGGGGCCTACAATGAGCAGTTCTTC.

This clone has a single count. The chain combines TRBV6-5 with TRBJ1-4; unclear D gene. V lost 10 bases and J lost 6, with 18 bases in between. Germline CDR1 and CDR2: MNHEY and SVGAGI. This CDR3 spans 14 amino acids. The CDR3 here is CAIPGRVGDEKLFF. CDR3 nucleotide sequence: TGTGCCATCCCCGGGAGGGTTGGGGATGAAAAACTGTTTTTT.

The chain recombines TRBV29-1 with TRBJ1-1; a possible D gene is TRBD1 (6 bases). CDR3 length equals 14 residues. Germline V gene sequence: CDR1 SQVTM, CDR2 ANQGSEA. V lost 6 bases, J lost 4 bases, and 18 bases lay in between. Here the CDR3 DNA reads TGCAGCGTGGGATCCAGGGGTTTTTCCACTGAAGCTTTCTTT. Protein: CSVGSRGFSTEAFF.